This T cell receptor (beta chain) was recorded in a study of blood T cell repertoires in COVID-19 (dated by TCRdb to about 2020). About the full investigation: The collaborator samples originated in the United States, Italy and Spain and spanned the acute and convalescent phases of COVID-19. The prospective study material was composed of cDNA or gDNA derived from T cells, B-cell-depleted T cells, or PBMCs. A freely available public database, intended as a resource for researchers studying the immune response to SARS-CoV-2, is where the repertoires were released. Where HLA class I and class II types were available, the types were taken from metadata supplied by the sample provider, not from assay-based typing. The dataset comprised deeply sampled blood TCRbeta repertoires from subjects exposed to, actively infected with, or recovered from COVID-19. Nearly every sample came with metadata listing a de-identified subject ID, COVID-19 status, age in years and sex. Samples were obtained from the ongoing ImmuneRACE study (first 160 participants) and from 1,000 to 1,500 subjects provided by 6 global collaborators. Results the study describes overall, beyond this receptor: The amount of clinical and demographic metadata varied by source and participant and was provided uncurated.

TCRbeta CDR3 regions were amplified from genomic DNA using the immunoSEQ Assay, a bias-controlled multiplex PCR. In the paper's pipeline: The number of nucleated cells in each sample was estimated by amplification of reference gene primers within the assay. To quantify the absolute abundance of each unique TCRbeta CDR3 rearrangement, sequence reads were collapsed and filtered. For each sample, productive Simpson clonality was calculated as the square root of Simpson's diversity index over productive rearrangements. TCRdb retrieved this table from immuneACCESS and kept in-frame rearrangements only. Not all clones are present; in checked studies, unresolved V genes account for under half, and no reason is known for the remainder. The DNA gave D and trimming, while V, J and clone size come from that table. This sample comprises some 300,000 clones, approximately 91% of them detected only once. Jointly, the top ten make up around 4.2% of the sample.

The trim is 0 bases for V and 1 base for J, with a gap of 10 bases between the germline ends. Counted from cysteine to phenylalanine, this CDR3 has 15 amino acids. The only DNA kept is the CDR3, 45 bases in frame from the first base. Based on the germline V gene, the CDR1 and CDR2 sequences are SGHRS and YFSETQ. In regard to this clone: This clone's antigen is unknown. No much larger clone is present one base from it, and per-base qualities are unavailable.

Enrolling through a virtual design, the prospective study's participants ranged in age from roughly 18 to 95 years and lived across around 25 United States geographic areas. Cohort assignment in the prospective study relied on participant-reported clinical history from a screening survey and a study questionnaire. Exposed participants had been in contact, within 2 weeks of entering the study, with a person who had a PCR-confirmed or clinician-diagnosed case of COVID-19. Mobile phlebotomists in the prospective study collected whole blood, serum and a nasopharyngeal or oropharyngeal swab from every participant. Additional blood draws and questionnaires over a 2-month period could optionally be provided by prospective study participants. Prospective study blood samples were shipped either frozen or at room temperature before DNA extraction.

The chain is assembled from TRBV5-1 and TRBJ1-1; the D gene remains uncertain. Sample: PBMCs or T cells enriched from blood (not recorded which). The sequence was collected from a woman aged 30 to 39 who had been exposed to COVID-19. The DNA is TGCGCCAGCAGCTTGGCATTACAGCAGAACACTGAAGCTTTCTTT. Translated, this gives CASSLALQQNTEAFF.